This T cell receptor (beta chain) was sequenced during a study of T cell changes during pregnancy in multiple sclerosis. This clone appeared once. Sequencing was performed with immunoSEQ multiplex PCR; in TCRdb, only in-frame clones are kept and a portion is missing. The table lists roughly 64,000 clones, 80% to 95% of them singletons, with approximately 6.1% in the top ten. Germline loops: CDR1 LGHNA, CDR2 YSLEER. Trimming shortened V by 1 base and J by 0 bases, and 7 bases separated the two germline ends. CDR3 length: 16 amino acids. V usage is TRBV4-3 and J usage is TRBJ2-6, with no clear D. The sample consisted of peripheral blood, taken in the third trimester of pregnancy. The receptor comes from a female donor in good health, enrolled as a control in a pregnancy study. CDR3 amino acids: CASSQVTASGANVLTF. CDR3 DNA: TGCGCCAGCAGCCAAGTTACTGCCTCTGGGGCCAACGTCCTGACTTTC.